This T cell receptor (beta chain) was identified during a study of cytomegalovirus exposure and HLA in healthy donors. Study-wide results and limits: According to a subsequent analysis, TCR clusters from the first cohort were inclined to appear together in the 120 validation repertoires. Altogether, more than 150 TCR beta chains were recorded as cytomegalovirus-associated.

A word on this clone: Its specificity is unknown.

Germline CDR1 and CDR2: LGHNA and YSLEER. The CDR3 totals 14 residues. Trimming stripped 4 bases from V and 4 bases from J, with 14 bases between. The assay was immunoSEQ multiplex PCR, and TCRdb's table has in-frame clones only and misses some. The sample has about 49,000 clones; approximately 93% are singletons. The J gene is TRBJ2-7, the V gene TRBV4-3, with D maybe TRBD2 (5 bases). The sequence came from a woman in her late teens or twenties in good health and CMV-seropositive. The sample consisted of PBMCs. The CDR3, as DNA: TGCGCCAGCAGCCCAGTGTGGACTGCGTACGAGCAGTACTTC. This codes for CASSPVWTAYEQYF.